Described below is a single T cell receptor beta chain sequence and its context. No antigen is known for it. 60 Vbeta and 13 Jbeta primers were used in PCR. The repertoire was sequenced with immunoSEQ multiplex PCR; TCRdb's copy has only in-frame clones and lacks some. The profile shows about 140,000 clones, approximately 77% of them singletons. The record originates from a study of cytomegalovirus exposure and HLA in healthy donors. Study results and caveats: The study put about 180 TCR beta chains on its list as cytomegalovirus-associated. It was reportedly the case that the classifier diagnosed cytomegalovirus status with high specificity and sensitivity. CMV serostatus alone was available as immune exposure information. Most TCR sequences were rare, but some public TCRs occurred in many donors.

The germline V gene encodes CDR1 LNHNV and CDR2 YYDKDF (reference sequence). The ends were cut back, 1 base at V and 6 bases at J, with 10 bases in the middle. CDR3 length equals 13 residues. The gene calls are TRBV15 and TRBJ2-7; D not resolved. This TCR came from a man younger than 40 in good health and CMV-seronegative. The sequenced material came from PBMCs. CDR3 region: CATSRVASPEQYF. The CDR3 region has the DNA TGTGCCACCAGCAGAGTTGCAAGCCCCGAGCAGTACTTC.